The 14 T cell receptor beta chains below all came from one sample that was sequenced in a study of cytomegalovirus exposure and HLA in healthy donors. Use of 60 Vbeta and 13 Jbeta primers characterized the PCR. The repertoire was sequenced with immunoSEQ multiplex PCR; TCRdb's copy has only in-frame clones and lacks some. The sample has around 130,000 clones, about 80% seen once. Sequenced material: PBMCs. The receptors originated from a man aged 35 to 55 in good health and CMV-seronegative.

V gene TRBV10-3 combines with J gene TRBJ1-1; perhaps TRBD1 as D (6 bases). Trimming stripped 7 bases from V and 1 base from J, with 13 bases between. This CDR3 comprises 14 residues. Germline V gives CDR1 ENHRY, CDR2 SYGVKD. The CDR3 reads CAITPGVWNTEAFF. The CDR3 DNA reads as TGTGCCATCACGCCAGGGGTATGGAACACTGAAGCTTTCTTT.

The V and J genes are TRBV6-1 and TRBJ2-7; perhaps TRBD1 as D (5 bases). The CDR3 covers 13 residues. The germline V gene has CDR1 MNHNS and CDR2 SASEGT. Trimming removed 4 bases at V and 7 bases at J, with 14 bases between. CDR3 sequence (DNA): TGTGCCAGCAGTGGGACACGGTTTTCTGAGCAGTACTTC. Its translation is CASSGTRFSEQYF.

V and J are TRBV7-2 and TRBJ2-2, with D perhaps TRBD2 (6 bases). The V gene lost 6 bases and the J gene lost 0 bases, with 11 bases spanning the gap. Germline assignment: CDR1 SGHTA and CDR2 FQGNSA. The CDR3 is made up of 15 amino acids. CDR3 sequence (DNA): TGTGCCAGCAGGGGGGGACGCACGAACACCGGGGAGCTGTTTTTT. This translates into CASRGGRTNTGELFF.

The gene calls are TRBV11-2 and TRBJ2-7, with D possibly TRBD2 on 6 matching bases. CDR1 is SGHAT, CDR2 FQNNGV, per germline. The CDR3 consists of 15 residues. Trimming removed 1 base from V and 2 bases from J, with 12 bases in between. CDR3 coding DNA: TGTGCCAGCAGCTTAGCGCCTAGCGTCGCCTACGAGCAGTACTTC. Its translation: CASSLAPSVAYEQYF. Supplemented by reference TRBV11-2 and TRBJ2-7, the full variable domain reads EAGVAQSPRYKIIEKRQSVAFWCNPISGHATLYWYQQILGQGPKLLIQFQNNGVVDDSQLPKDRFSAERLKGVDSTLKIQPAKLEDSAVYLCASSLAPSVAYEQYFGPGTRLTVT.

The chain has TRBV28 and TRBJ2-3; 8 bases map to TRBD2. The CDR3 is 15 residues long. Germline V CDR1 and CDR2: MDHEN, SYDVKM. V lost 6 bases and J lost 0; bases outside the gene matches: 5. The CDR3 spells CASRSSGESTDTQYF. In DNA, the CDR3 is TGTGCCAGCAGGAGTAGCGGGGAAAGCACAGATACGCAGTATTTT.

This chain joins TRBV7-8 and TRBJ2-7; TRBD1 might be the D (6 bases). Germline V gene lookup returns CDR1 SGHVS and CDR2 FQNEAQ. The V end was cut by 6 bases, the J end by 5 bases, with 14 bases between. This CDR3 contains 13 residues. The CDR3 protein is CASSPTGFHEQYF. In DNA form, the CDR3 reads TGTGCCAGCAGTCCCACAGGGTTCCACGAGCAGTACTTC.

V usage is TRBV6-6 and J usage is TRBJ2-1; 9 bases are shared with TRBD1. V shed 7 bases, J shed 5 bases, and the junction held 9 bases outside the gene matches. Germline values: CDR1 MNHNY, CDR2 SVGAGI (reference sequence). The CDR3 consists of 15 residues. The CDR3 DNA is TGTGCCAGCACCCCCCGACAGGGGGGGCACAATGAGCAGTTCTTC. It is translated as CASTPRQGGHNEQFF.

The rearrangement links TRBV7-9 to TRBJ2-3; 10 bases fit TRBD1. This CDR3 contains 19 residues. CDR1 is SEHNR and CDR2 is FQNEAQ in the germline V gene (reference sequence). V dropped 5 bases and J dropped 0; count of bases not matched to a gene: 14. The CDR3 bases are TGTGCCAGCAGCCCACCCTGGGACAGGGGAACCGAAAGCACAGATACGCAGTATTTT. Protein sequence: CASSPPWDRGTESTDTQYF.

CDR3 amino acids: CASSQDSGITYEQYF. Here the CDR3 DNA reads TGTGCCAGCAGCCAGGATAGCGGGATCACCTACGAGCAGTACTTC. This rearrangement joins TRBV5-4 to TRBJ2-7; 8 bases agree with TRBD2. Germline-derived CDR1 and CDR2 are SGHNT and YYREEE (reference sequence). This CDR3 spans 15 amino acids. Germline trimming cut 4 bases from V and 2 bases from J; bases unmatched to any gene: 8.

In the case of this clone: An end of the junction does not agree with germline; a read error may underlie this. CDR3 amino acids: CASSAAFGVFPF. CDR3 bases: TGTGCCAGCTCTGCTGCTTTCGGGGTGTTTCCTTTT. J is TRBJ1-1 and V is TRBV28; D is ambiguous. CDR3 size: 12 residues. The V gene's germline CDR1 is MDHEN and CDR2 SYDVKM.

The J gene is TRBJ2-1, the V gene TRBV19; the D gene is possibly TRBD2 (5 bases). Germline V gene lookup returns CDR1 LNHDA and CDR2 SQIVND (reference sequence). Trimming took 3 bases from V and 7 from J, leaving 13 bases between them. This CDR3 is 14 amino acids long. CDR3 in amino acids: CASSITRSGNEQFF. The CDR3 DNA is TGTGCCAGTAGTATTACTAGGTCCGGGAATGAGCAGTTCTTC.

The V gene is TRBV4-3, the J gene TRBJ2-7, with 9 bases that match TRBD1. This CDR3 is 15 amino acids long. CDR1 and CDR2 from the germline V gene are LGHNA and YSLEER. J was trimmed by 5 bases and V by 0 bases; bases with no gene match: 5. The CDR3 region has the DNA TGCGCCAGCAGCCAAGATGGGGACAGGGCCAACGAGCAGTACTTC. It translates to CASSQDGDRANEQYF.

The chain combines TRBV9 with TRBJ2-1; 7 bases match TRBD1. The CDR3 is 19 residues long. Trimming removed 3 bases from V and 0 bases from J; junction bases left unmatched: 15. Looked up from germline, CDR1 is SGDLS and CDR2 is YYNGEE. The CDR3, as DNA: TGTGCCAGCAGCGGACATGGTTTTGGGACAGCAAGCTCCTACAATGAGCAGTTCTTC. It translates to CASSGHGFGTASSYNEQFF.

J is TRBJ2-3 and V is TRBV19, with 9 bases matching TRBD1. The CDR3 contains 16 residues. V lost 4 bases to trimming and J lost 2 bases; unmatched junction nucleotides: 7. Germline V gene lookup returns CDR1 LNHDA and CDR2 SQIVND (reference sequence). Here the CDR3 reads CASSRGQGMSTDTQYF. The CDR3 DNA follows: TGTGCCAGTAGTAGAGGACAGGGGATGTCCACAGATACGCAGTATTTT.